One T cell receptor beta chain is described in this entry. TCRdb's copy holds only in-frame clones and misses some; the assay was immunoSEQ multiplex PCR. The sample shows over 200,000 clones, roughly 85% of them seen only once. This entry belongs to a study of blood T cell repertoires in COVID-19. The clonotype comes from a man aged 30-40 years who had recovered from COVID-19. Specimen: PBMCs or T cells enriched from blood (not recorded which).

The DNA of the CDR3 is TGTGCCAGCAGTGAAACAGGGTTGGAGACCCAGTACTTC. Its protein is CASSETGLETQYF. The chain couples TRBV2 to TRBJ2-5, with D possibly TRBD1 on 6 matching bases. This CDR3 region has 13 residues. With 2 bases removed from V and 5 bases from J, the gap between germline ends came to 9 bases. CDR1 is SNHLY and CDR2 is FYNNEI in the germline V gene. The variable domain in full, with the rest retrieved from reference TRBV2 and TRBJ2-5, is EPEVTQTPSHQVTQMGQEVILRCVPISNHLYFYWYRQILGQKVEFLVSFYNNEISEKSEIFDDQFSVERPDGSNFTLKIRSTKLEDSAMYFCASSETGLETQYFGPGTRLLVL.